The rows below give T cell receptor beta chains drawn from one sample of a study of T cells after yellow fever vaccination. TCRdb itself ran the 5' RACE reads through MiXCR, one entry per CDR3 protein. The top ten hold 20% to 25% of the sample, which has over 65,000 distinct CDR3 sequences, roughly 14% seen once. The material was CD8+ T cells not binding an NS4B(214-222) dextramer, sorted from PBMCs, obtained roughly 20 days after the first yellow fever vaccination. These TCRs come from a man aged 18 to 30 who received the YFV17D yellow fever vaccine. Both conserved end residues are part of each CDR3. D genes are given only for firm matches. Some rows have no size entry. The others give once, few or many, or a class for an expanded clone.

clone size: few
J gene: TRBJ2-2
V gene: TRBV20-1
D gene: TRBD2
CDR3 length: 15
CDR3 DNA: TGCAGTGCTAGATGGGACTACGGGAACACCGGGGAGCTGTTTTTT
CDR3 protein: CSARWDYGNTGELFF

clone size: many
J gene: TRBJ2-3
V gene: TRBV5-1
D gene: -
CDR3 length: 14
CDR3 DNA: TGCGCCAGCAGCTTGGGGTCTATCCCAGATACGCAGTATTTT
CDR3 protein: CASSLGSIPDTQYF

clone size: few
J gene: TRBJ1-5
V gene: TRBV20-1
D gene: -
CDR3 length: 13
CDR3 DNA: TGCAGTGCTAGGGGACCGTATAATCAGCCCCAGCATTTT
CDR3 protein: CSARGPYNQPQHF

clone size: -
J gene: TRBJ2-5
V gene: TRBV4-2
D gene: TRBD1
CDR3 length: 15
CDR3 DNA: TGTGCCAGCAGGGGGGGACAGGGGGCCGGGGAGACCCAGTACTTC
CDR3 protein: CASRGGQGAGETQYF

clone size: few
J gene: TRBJ2-5
V gene: TRBV6-4
D gene: TRBD2
CDR3 length: 15
CDR3 DNA: TGTGCCAGCAGCCTAACTAGCGGGGGAAAAGAGACCCAGTACTTC
CDR3 protein: CASSLTSGGKETQYF

clone size: few
J gene: TRBJ2-3
V gene: TRBV28
D gene: -
CDR3 length: 16
CDR3 DNA: TGTGCCAGCAGTTTAGTTGGGGGGCGGTTCACAGATACGCAGTATTTT
CDR3 protein: CASSLVGGRFTDTQYF

clone size: -
J gene: TRBJ2-7
V gene: TRBV6-5
D gene: -
CDR3 length: 16
CDR3 DNA: TGTGCCAGCAGTTTTACAGCCGAGGCAGGGGTCTACGAGCAGTACTTC
CDR3 protein: CASSFTAEAGVYEQYF

clone size: -
J gene: TRBJ1-2
V gene: TRBV6-2/TRBV6-3
D gene: -
CDR3 length: 13
CDR3 DNA: TGTGCCAGCAGTTACTCGAACTTCTATGGCTACACCTTC
CDR3 protein: CASSYSNFYGYTF

clone size: few
J gene: TRBJ2-1
V gene: TRBV5-1
D gene: -
CDR3 length: 17
CDR3 DNA: TGCGCCAGCAGCTTTCAGAGACAGACTCGCTCCTACAATGAGCAGTTCTTC
CDR3 protein: CASSFQRQTRSYNEQFF

clone size: -
J gene: TRBJ2-5
V gene: TRBV6-1
D gene: -
CDR3 length: 14
CDR3 DNA: TGTGCCAGCACCGGACTCCCCGACCGGATGGACCAGTACTTC
CDR3 protein: CASTGLPDRMDQYF

clone size: -
J gene: TRBJ2-7
V gene: TRBV5-5
D gene: -
CDR3 length: 13
CDR3 DNA: TGTGCCAGCAGCTTGATGCAGGGATACGAGCAGTACTTC
CDR3 protein: CASSLMQGYEQYF

clone size: -
J gene: TRBJ2-1
V gene: TRBV12-3/TRBV12-4
D gene: -
CDR3 length: 15
CDR3 DNA: TGTGCCAGCAGTTTACTACACCCCTCCTACAATGAGCAGTTCTTC
CDR3 protein: CASSLLHPSYNEQFF

clone size: -
J gene: TRBJ2-1
V gene: TRBV27
D gene: TRBD2
CDR3 length: 19
CDR3 DNA: TGTGCCAGCAGTCTAACCGGGACTAGCGGGCCCAGCTCCTACAATGAGCAGTTCTTC
CDR3 protein: CASSLTGTSGPSSYNEQFF

clone size: -
J gene: TRBJ2-7
V gene: TRBV29-1
D gene: -
CDR3 length: 10
CDR3 DNA: TGCAGCGTTGGGGACCGCGAGCAGTACTTC
CDR3 protein: CSVGDREQYF

clone size: few
J gene: TRBJ2-7
V gene: TRBV10-2
D gene: -
CDR3 length: 16
CDR3 DNA: TGCGCCAGCAGTGAGCCCCCCCAGGGAACCGGCTACGAGCAGTACTTC
CDR3 protein: CASSEPPQGTGYEQYF

clone size: few
J gene: TRBJ1-5
V gene: TRBV18
D gene: -
CDR3 length: 14
CDR3 DNA: TGTGCCAGCTCACTACAGGGACTAAATCAGCCCCAGCATTTT
CDR3 protein: CASSLQGLNQPQHF

clone size: -
J gene: TRBJ2-1
V gene: TRBV7-9
D gene: -
CDR3 length: 15
CDR3 DNA: TGTGCCAGCAGCTTGCTAGGGGGGGCTGGCAATGAGCAGTTCTTC
CDR3 protein: CASSLLGGAGNEQFF

clone size: -
J gene: TRBJ2-7
V gene: TRBV9
D gene: TRBD2
CDR3 length: 15
CDR3 DNA: TGTGCCAGCAGCGCAGGGCGGACTAGGGCCTACGAGCAGTACTTC
CDR3 protein: CASSAGRTRAYEQYF

clone size: -
J gene: TRBJ2-1
V gene: TRBV3-1
D gene: TRBD2
CDR3 length: 15
CDR3 DNA: TGTGCCAGCAGCCCCCTAGCGGGATCCTACAATGAGCAGTTCTTC
CDR3 protein: CASSPLAGSYNEQFF

clone size: few
J gene: TRBJ1-4
V gene: TRBV4-1
D gene: -
CDR3 length: 15
CDR3 DNA: TGCGCCAGCAGCCAAGTATCCTCAACTAATGAAAAACTGTTTTTT
CDR3 protein: CASSQVSSTNEKLFF

clone size: -
J gene: TRBJ2-2
V gene: TRBV6-4
D gene: TRBD1
CDR3 length: 15
CDR3 DNA: TGTTCCAGCAGTGAGGAGACAGGGGGCACCGGGGAGCTGTTTTTT
CDR3 protein: CSSSEETGGTGELFF

clone size: -
J gene: TRBJ1-4
V gene: TRBV4-3
D gene: -
CDR3 length: 12
CDR3 DNA: TGCGCCAGCAGCCAAGACAGGGAGAAACTGTTTTTT
CDR3 protein: CASSQDREKLFF

clone size: many
J gene: TRBJ1-2
V gene: TRBV5-1
D gene: -
CDR3 length: 15
CDR3 DNA: TGCGCCAGCTGTCCATCTGACCCTGGGGCTCTTGGCTACACCTTC
CDR3 protein: CASCPSDPGALGYTF

clone size: -
J gene: TRBJ2-3
V gene: TRBV5-4
D gene: -
CDR3 length: 13
CDR3 DNA: TGTGCCAGCAGCTTGGACTACTCAGATACGCAGTATTTT
CDR3 protein: CASSLDYSDTQYF

clone size: many
J gene: TRBJ2-7
V gene: TRBV6-1
D gene: -
CDR3 length: 13
CDR3 DNA: TGTGCCAGCAGTCCGGGATTCCCCTACGAGCAGTACTTC
CDR3 protein: CASSPGFPYEQYF

clone size: -
J gene: TRBJ2-3
V gene: TRBV11-2
D gene: TRBD1
CDR3 length: 14
CDR3 DNA: TGTGCCAGCAGCTCCCTAGGGGGCCCAGATACGCAGTATTTT
CDR3 protein: CASSSLGGPDTQYF

clone size: -
J gene: TRBJ1-5
V gene: TRBV12-3/TRBV12-4
D gene: -
CDR3 length: 13
CDR3 DNA: TGTGCCAGCAGTTTTGCGGGCAATCAGCCCCAGCATTTT
CDR3 protein: CASSFAGNQPQHF

clone size: -
J gene: TRBJ2-2
V gene: TRBV28
D gene: TRBD2
CDR3 length: 15
CDR3 DNA: TGTGCCAGCAGTTCCGGGACTAGATATACCGGGGAGCTGTTTTTT
CDR3 protein: CASSSGTRYTGELFF

clone size: -
J gene: TRBJ1-4
V gene: TRBV29-1
D gene: -
CDR3 length: 13
CDR3 DNA: TGCAGCGCCGAGGGGGGTCCAAAGGAAAAACTGTTTTTT
CDR3 protein: CSAEGGPKEKLFF

clone size: -
J gene: TRBJ2-3
V gene: TRBV20-1
D gene: -
CDR3 length: 16
CDR3 DNA: TGCAGTGGATTAAACGACGGGGGCGCGAGCACAGATACGCAGTATTTT
CDR3 protein: CSGLNDGGASTDTQYF

clone size: -
J gene: TRBJ2-1
V gene: TRBV11-2
D gene: TRBD2
CDR3 length: 15
CDR3 DNA: TGTGCCAGCAGCTTAGCCGTGACTAGCCTAAATGAGCAGTTCTTC
CDR3 protein: CASSLAVTSLNEQFF

clone size: few
J gene: TRBJ2-1
V gene: TRBV6-1
D gene: -
CDR3 length: 17
CDR3 DNA: TGTGCCAGCAGTCCCGGCCGTCAAGGGAATATTGGGAATGAGCAGTTCTTC
CDR3 protein: CASSPGRQGNIGNEQFF

clone size: many
J gene: TRBJ1-1
V gene: TRBV29-1
D gene: -
CDR3 length: 12
CDR3 DNA: TGCAGCGTTGACACTGGGCTCACTGAAGCTTTCTTT
CDR3 protein: CSVDTGLTEAFF

clone size: -
J gene: TRBJ2-3
V gene: TRBV11-2
D gene: TRBD2
CDR3 length: 16
CDR3 DNA: TGTGCCAGCAGCCAGACTAGCGGGGGGGTCACAGATACGCAGTATTTT
CDR3 protein: CASSQTSGGVTDTQYF

clone size: -
J gene: TRBJ2-3
V gene: TRBV5-1
D gene: -
CDR3 length: 15
CDR3 DNA: TGCGCCAGCAGCTTGAGGGGCGTCAGCACAGATACGCAGTATTTT
CDR3 protein: CASSLRGVSTDTQYF

clone size: -
J gene: TRBJ1-1
V gene: TRBV7-6
D gene: -
CDR3 length: 14
CDR3 DNA: TGTGCCAGCAGCTTTCTGGACAGTCACGCTGAAGCTTTCTTT
CDR3 protein: CASSFLDSHAEAFF

clone size: few
J gene: TRBJ2-1
V gene: TRBV9
D gene: -
CDR3 length: 16
CDR3 DNA: TGTGCCAGCAGCCCCGGGCGGGGGCAGATATACAATGAGCAGTTCTTC
CDR3 protein: CASSPGRGQIYNEQFF

clone size: -
J gene: TRBJ2-3
V gene: TRBV19
D gene: TRBD1
CDR3 length: 17
CDR3 DNA: TGTGCCAGTAGTGCGATGACAGGGGAATTTGTTGGAGATACGCAGTATTTT
CDR3 protein: CASSAMTGEFVGDTQYF

clone size: -
J gene: TRBJ2-5
V gene: TRBV6-2/TRBV6-3
D gene: -
CDR3 length: 12
CDR3 DNA: TGTGCCAGCAGTCAGACTGAAGAGACCCAGTACTTC
CDR3 protein: CASSQTEETQYF

clone size: few
J gene: TRBJ1-1
V gene: TRBV7-6
D gene: TRBD1
CDR3 length: 15
CDR3 DNA: TGTGCCAGCAGTGCACAGGGGCTAATGAACACTGAAGCTTTCTTT
CDR3 protein: CASSAQGLMNTEAFF

clone size: -
J gene: TRBJ2-5
V gene: TRBV12-3/TRBV12-4
D gene: -
CDR3 length: 14
CDR3 DNA: TGTGCCAGCACCGGGGACTTCGAGATGGGGACCCAGTACTTC
CDR3 protein: CASTGDFEMGTQYF

clone size: few
J gene: TRBJ2-2
V gene: TRBV24-1
D gene: -
CDR3 length: 14
CDR3 DNA: TGTGCCACCAAAGTGGGGACCTACACCGGGGAGCTGTTTTTT
CDR3 protein: CATKVGTYTGELFF

clone size: once
J gene: TRBJ1-4
V gene: TRBV7-9
D gene: TRBD1
CDR3 length: 16
CDR3 DNA: TGTGCCAGCAGCGCCCGGGACAGGGGTCTTAACGAAAAACTGTTTTTT
CDR3 protein: CASSARDRGLNEKLFF

clone size: -
J gene: TRBJ2-2
V gene: TRBV21-1
D gene: -
CDR3 length: 15
CDR3 DNA: TGTGCCAGCAGCAAACATCCGGGAAACACCGGGGAGCTGTTTTTT
CDR3 protein: CASSKHPGNTGELFF

clone size: few
J gene: TRBJ1-5
V gene: TRBV6-2/TRBV6-3
D gene: TRBD1
CDR3 length: 14
CDR3 DNA: TGTGCCAGCAGGTCCACAGGGGGCAATCAGCCCCAGCATTTT
CDR3 protein: CASRSTGGNQPQHF

clone size: -
J gene: TRBJ2-3
V gene: TRBV6-2/TRBV6-3
D gene: -
CDR3 length: 15
CDR3 DNA: TGTGCCAGCAGGTGGGGGGTAGGGGGGACAGATACGCAGTATTTT
CDR3 protein: CASRWGVGGTDTQYF